One and the same sample provided the 8 T cell receptor beta chains below, sequenced in a study of blood T cell repertoires in COVID-19. The data were produced by immunoSEQ multiplex PCR, yet TCRdb's version contains in-frame clones alone and is incomplete. Here the sample spans 170,000 or so clones, approximately 81% being singletons. The sequenced sample consisted of peripheral blood. The receptor source for this set is a man between 18 and 35 years old with active or convalescent COVID-19.

A single count supports this clone. V usage is TRBV27 and J usage is TRBJ1-6; 8 bases are a match to TRBD1. The CDR3 sequence is 16 residues long. Per germline, CDR1 MNHEY and CDR2 SMNVEV (reference sequence). V was pared by 5 bases and J by 11 bases, with 14 bases of the junction left unmatched. Here the CDR3 reads CASSPKGQVGGPPLHF. CDR3 coding DNA: TGTGCCAGCAGTCCCAAGGGACAGGTTGGGGGTCCACCCCTCCACTTT.

The chain joins TRBV21-1 to TRBJ1-5; TRBD1 is the table's D call, not checked against the DNA. TRBV21-1 is listed as a pseudogene. The CDR3 is made up of 14 amino acids. The CDR3 loop is CASSTRGEDQPQHF. In DNA, the CDR3 is TGTGCCAGCAGCACCAGGGGAGAAGATCAGCCCCAGCATTTT.

The V and J genes are TRBV5-5 and TRBJ2-1; D is uncertain. V dropped 0 bases and J dropped 0 bases, with 4 bases sitting between them. Per the germline V gene, CDR1 is SGHKS and CDR2 is YYEKEE (reference sequence). The length of the CDR3 is 14 residues. The DNA for the CDR3 is TGTGCCAGCAGCTTGGGGAGCTCCTACAATGAGCAGTTCTTC. Protein sequence: CASSLGSSYNEQFF.

This chain connects TRBV11-2 to TRBJ2-5; TRBD2 agrees at 9 bases. The length of the CDR3 is 19 residues. Looked up from germline, CDR1 is SGHAT and CDR2 is FQNNGV. The junction had 16 bases not matched to a gene; V was cut back by 0 bases and J by 5 bases. Here the CDR3 reads CASSLDFSARRGGWETQYF. The CDR3 DNA sequence: TGTGCCAGCAGCTTAGATTTCTCGGCTCGGCGGGGGGGCTGGGAGACCCAGTACTTC.

This clone showed up just once. This sequence joins TRBV6-5 and TRBJ2-3; TRBD1 matches 7 bases. The CDR3 contains 14 residues. With V trimmed by 4 bases and J by 3 bases, 4 bases remained unmatched. Germline-derived CDR1 and CDR2 are MNHEY and SVGAGI. DNA of the CDR3: TGTGCCAGCAGTTCACAGGGGCGGACAGATACGCAGTATTTT. This translates into CASSSQGRTDTQYF.

The chain carries TRBV18 and TRBJ1-5; the match to TRBD1 covers 8 bases. The junction had 6 bases not matched to a gene; V was cut back by 4 bases and J by 1 base. CDR1 and CDR2 (germline): KGHSH, LQKENI. CDR3 size: 16 residues. The CDR3 reads CASSQGRTGSNQPQHF. The CDR3 coding sequence is TGTGCCAGCTCACAAGGGAGGACAGGGAGCAATCAGCCCCAGCATTTT.

V gene TRBV18 combines with J gene TRBJ2-7, with D possibly being TRBD2 (6 bases). V was clipped by 5 bases and J by 3 bases, with 17 bases between them. Looked up from germline, CDR1 is KGHSH and CDR2 is LQKENI. The CDR3 covers 15 residues. The CDR3 DNA is TGTGCCAGCTCAACCCCGGGACTGAAAAACTACGAGCAGTACTTC. Its protein product is CASSTPGLKNYEQYF.

V usage is TRBV19 and J usage is TRBJ2-1, with D perhaps matching TRBD2 (5 bases). Trimming removed 7 bases at V and 0 bases at J, with 10 bases between. CDR1 is LNHDA, CDR2 SQIVND, per germline (reference sequence). This CDR3 is built from 14 residues. CDR3 in amino acids: CASTLGSSYNEQFF. The CDR3 bases are TGTGCCAGTACTTTGGGGAGCTCCTACAATGAGCAGTTCTTC. The whole variable domain, remainder taken from reference TRBV19 and TRBJ2-1, is DGGITQSPKYLFRKEGQNVTLSCEQNLNHDAMYWYRQDPGQGLRLIYYSQIVNDFQKGDIAEGYSVSREKKESFPLTVTSAQKNPTAFYLCASTLGSSYNEQFFGPGTRLTVL.